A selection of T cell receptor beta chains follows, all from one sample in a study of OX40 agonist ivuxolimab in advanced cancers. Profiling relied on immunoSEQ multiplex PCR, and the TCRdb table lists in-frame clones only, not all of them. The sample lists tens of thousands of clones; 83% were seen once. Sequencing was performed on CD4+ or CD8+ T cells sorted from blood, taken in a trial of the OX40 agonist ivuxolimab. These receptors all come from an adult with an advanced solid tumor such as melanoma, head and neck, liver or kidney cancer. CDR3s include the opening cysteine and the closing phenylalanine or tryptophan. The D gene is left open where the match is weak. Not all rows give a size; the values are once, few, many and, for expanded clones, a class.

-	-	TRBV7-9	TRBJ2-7	TGTGCCAGCAGCCAACAGGGCATGGCGGGCGAGCAGTACTTC	CASSQQGMAGEQYF
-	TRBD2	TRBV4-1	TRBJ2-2	TGCGCCAGCAGCCCTTACTTACTAGCGGGGGGGCTTGCCGGGGAGCTGTTTTTT	CASSPYLLAGGLAGELFF
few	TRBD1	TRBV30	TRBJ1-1	TGTGCCTGGAAAGGACAGGGAGACACTGAAGCTTTCTTT	CAWKGQGDTEAFF
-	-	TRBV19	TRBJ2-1	TGTGCCAGTAGTATAGAGGGCCCCGACGCGGGGAATGAGCAGTTCTTC	CASSIEGPDAGNEQFF
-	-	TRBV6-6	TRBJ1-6	TGTGCCAGCACCCCGCCGGCCGGGGGGCTTAATTCACCCCTCCACTTT	CASTPPAGGLNSPLHF
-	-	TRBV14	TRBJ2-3	TGTGCCAGCAGCCCCCGGACCACTAGCACAGATACGCAGTATTTT	CASSPRTTSTDTQYF
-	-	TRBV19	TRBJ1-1	TGTGCCAGTAGTATAGATCCCAGGCAGGGGATTATGAACACTGAAGCTTTCTTT	CASSIDPRQGIMNTEAFF
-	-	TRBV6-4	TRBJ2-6	TGTGCCAGCAGTGATGGAGATGGGGCCAACGTCCTGACTTTC	CASSDGDGANVLTF
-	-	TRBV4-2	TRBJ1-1	TGTGCCAGCAGCCCGCAGGGAGGGGTAAACACTGAAGCTTTCTTT	CASSPQGGVNTEAFF
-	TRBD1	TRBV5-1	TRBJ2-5	TGCGCCAGCAGCTTGGTCTACGGGACAGGGTATGGAGAGACCCAGTACTTC	CASSLVYGTGYGETQYF
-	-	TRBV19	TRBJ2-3	TGTGCCAGTAGTATTGCACTAGCCACAGATACGCAGTATTTT	CASSIALATDTQYF
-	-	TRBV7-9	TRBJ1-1	TGTGCCAGCAGCGACCGGGCCTCAGGGGCTGAAGCTTTCTTT	CASSDRASGAEAFF
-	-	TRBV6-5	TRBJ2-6	TGTGCCAGCAGTTACGGGGACGGGTCTGGGGCCAACGTCCTGACTTTC	CASSYGDGSGANVLTF
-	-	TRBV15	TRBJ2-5	TGTGCCACCAGCAGAGATATTGGGAGTGACGAGACCCAGTACTTC	CATSRDIGSDETQYF
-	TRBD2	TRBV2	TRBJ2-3	TGTGCCAGTTCAGAAGGACTAGCGGGGACCCTAGATACGCAGTATTTT	CASSEGLAGTLDTQYF
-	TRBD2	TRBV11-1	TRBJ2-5	TGTGCCAGCAGAGCTAGCGGGGGGGCTCGCCAAGAGACCCAGTACTTC	CASRASGGARQETQYF
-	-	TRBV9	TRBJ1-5	TGTGCCAGCAGCGTATCGGGACTTGGCAATCAGCCCCAGCATTTT	CASSVSGLGNQPQHF
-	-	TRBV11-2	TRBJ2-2	TGTGCCAGCAGCTCCCAGACAGGGAACACCGGGGAGCTGTTTTTT	CASSSQTGNTGELFF
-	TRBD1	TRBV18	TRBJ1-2	TGTGCCAGCTCACAACAGACAGGGGAGGCGTTTGGCTACACCTTC	CASSQQTGEAFGYTF
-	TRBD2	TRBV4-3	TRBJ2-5	TGCGCCAGCAGCCAGACCCCGGGGGGGTTTGGTCAAGAGACCCAGTACTTC	CASSQTPGGFGQETQYF
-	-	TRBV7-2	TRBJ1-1	TGTGCCAGCAGGCCCGGGACACAGAACACTGAAGCTTTCTTT	CASRPGTQNTEAFF
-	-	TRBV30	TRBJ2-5	TGTGCCTGGAGTGTACGGACCGGACCAGAGACCCAGTACTTC	CAWSVRTGPETQYF
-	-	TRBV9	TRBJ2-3	TGTGCCAGCAGAGGAGGGTCTAACACAGATACGCAGTATTTT	CASRGGSNTDTQYF
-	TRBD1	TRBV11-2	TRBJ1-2	TGTGCCAGCAGCTTGGACAGGGTGAACGACTATGGCTACACCTTC	CASSLDRVNDYGYTF
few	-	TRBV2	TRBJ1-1	TGTGCCAGCAACCGGGAGAACACTGAAGCTTTCTTT	CASNRENTEAFF
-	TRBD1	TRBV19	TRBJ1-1	TGTGCCAGTAGTATTGACAGGGTGAACACTGAAGCTTTCTTT	CASSIDRVNTEAFF
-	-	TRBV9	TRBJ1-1	TGTGCCAGCAGCGTATTGGCAAACGGAGGGACTGAAGCTTTCTTT	CASSVLANGGTEAFF
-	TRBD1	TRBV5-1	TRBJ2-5	TGCGCCAGCAGCTGGACAGGGGGGTTAGGAGAGACCCAGTACTTC	CASSWTGGLGETQYF
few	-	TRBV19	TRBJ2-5	TGTGCCAGTAGTATGGAGGGGCGGCCCCAGTACTTC	CASSMEGRPQYF
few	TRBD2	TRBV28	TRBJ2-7	TGTGCCAGCACTCCAGGGTCTAGCGGATCCTACGAGCAGTACTTC	CASTPGSSGSYEQYF
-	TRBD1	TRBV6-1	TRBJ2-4	TGTGCCAGCAGGATGACAGGGGGGGATAAAAACATTCAGTACTTC	CASRMTGGDKNIQYF
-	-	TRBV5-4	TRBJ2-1	TGTGCCAGCAGCTTGGTGGGCAGGACTAATGAGCAGTTCTTC	CASSLVGRTNEQFF
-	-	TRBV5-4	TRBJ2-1	TGTGCCAGCACCCGGGACATGCCCAATGAGCAGTTCTTC	CASTRDMPNEQFF
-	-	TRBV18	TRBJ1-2	TGTGCCAGCTCACCAATCTCCGGGGTTCCCTCCTATGGCTACACCTTC	CASSPISGVPSYGYTF
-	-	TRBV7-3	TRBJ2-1	TGTGCCAGCAGCCACGGGAACTACAATGAGCAGTTCTTC	CASSHGNYNEQFF
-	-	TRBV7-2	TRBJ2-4	TGTGCCAGCAGCTTAGCGGGGTCCGAAGGGGCCAAAAACATTCAGTACTTC	CASSLAGSEGAKNIQYF
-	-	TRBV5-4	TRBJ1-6	TGTGCCAGCAGCCTCGGGGGCTCCTATAATTCACCCCTCCACTTT	CASSLGGSYNSPLHF
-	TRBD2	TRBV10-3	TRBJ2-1	TGTGCCATCAGTTCAAAGGGGACTAGGGACAATGAGCAGTTCTTC	CAISSKGTRDNEQFF
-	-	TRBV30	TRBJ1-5	TGTGCCTGGAGTGGGGCGGATAGCAATCAGCCCCAGCATTTT	CAWSGADSNQPQHF
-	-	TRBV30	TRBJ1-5	TGTGCCTGGAGTCCACGGGGGGGAGGAGGCAATCAGCCCCAGCATTTT	CAWSPRGGGGNQPQHF
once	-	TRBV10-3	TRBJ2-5	TGTGCCACGGCGGGACAGCAAGAGACCCAGTACTTC	CATAGQQETQYF
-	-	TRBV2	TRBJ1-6	TGTGCCAGCAGGGGCCCTCTCTTTAATTCACCCCTCCACTTT	CASRGPLFNSPLHF
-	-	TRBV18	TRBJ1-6	TGTGCCAGCTCACAATCAGGGGTTAATTCACCCCTCCACTTT	CASSQSGVNSPLHF
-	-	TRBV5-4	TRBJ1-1	TGTGCCAGCAGCACTCACAGGAGCATTTTAGGTGACGCTGAAGCTTTCTTT	CASSTHRSILGDAEAFF
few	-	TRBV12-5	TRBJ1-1	TGTGCTAGTGCAGAGGGGAACACTGAAGCTTTCTTT	CASAEGNTEAFF
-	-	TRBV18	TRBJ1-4	TGTGCCAGCTCAACATCTCCTAATGAAAAACTGTTTTTT	CASSTSPNEKLFF
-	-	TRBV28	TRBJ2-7	TGTGCCACCCGAGGGTATGGGGGCTCGGAGCAGTACTTC	CATRGYGGSEQYF
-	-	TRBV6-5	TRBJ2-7	TGTGCCAGCAGGGGGCGCCCCTACGAGCAGTACTTC	CASRGRPYEQYF
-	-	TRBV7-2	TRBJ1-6	TGTGCCAGCAGCTTAGCGCCGTATCGCAGGGAAGGAAATTCACCCCTCCACTTT	CASSLAPYRREGNSPLHF
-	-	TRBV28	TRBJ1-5	TGTGCCACACGACTACTGGGGGGCGTTGGTCAGCCCCAGCATTTT	CATRLLGGVGQPQHF